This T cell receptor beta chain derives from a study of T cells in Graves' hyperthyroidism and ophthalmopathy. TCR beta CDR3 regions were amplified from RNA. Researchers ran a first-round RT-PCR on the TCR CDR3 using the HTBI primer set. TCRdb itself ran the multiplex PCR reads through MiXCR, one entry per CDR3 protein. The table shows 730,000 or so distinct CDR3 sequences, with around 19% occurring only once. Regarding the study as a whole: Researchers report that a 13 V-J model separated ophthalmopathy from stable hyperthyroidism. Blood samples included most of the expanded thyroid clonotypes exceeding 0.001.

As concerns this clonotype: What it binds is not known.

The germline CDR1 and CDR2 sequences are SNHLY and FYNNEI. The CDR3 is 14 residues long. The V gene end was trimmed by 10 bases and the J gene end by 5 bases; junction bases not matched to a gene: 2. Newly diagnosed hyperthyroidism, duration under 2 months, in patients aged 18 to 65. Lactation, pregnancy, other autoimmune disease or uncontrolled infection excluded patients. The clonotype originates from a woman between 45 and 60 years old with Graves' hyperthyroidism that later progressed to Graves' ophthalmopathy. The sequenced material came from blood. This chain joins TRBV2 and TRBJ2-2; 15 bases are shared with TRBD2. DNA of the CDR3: TGTGCCATCGGGACTAGCGGGGGGACCGGGGAGCTGTTTTTT. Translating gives CAIGTSGGTGELFF.